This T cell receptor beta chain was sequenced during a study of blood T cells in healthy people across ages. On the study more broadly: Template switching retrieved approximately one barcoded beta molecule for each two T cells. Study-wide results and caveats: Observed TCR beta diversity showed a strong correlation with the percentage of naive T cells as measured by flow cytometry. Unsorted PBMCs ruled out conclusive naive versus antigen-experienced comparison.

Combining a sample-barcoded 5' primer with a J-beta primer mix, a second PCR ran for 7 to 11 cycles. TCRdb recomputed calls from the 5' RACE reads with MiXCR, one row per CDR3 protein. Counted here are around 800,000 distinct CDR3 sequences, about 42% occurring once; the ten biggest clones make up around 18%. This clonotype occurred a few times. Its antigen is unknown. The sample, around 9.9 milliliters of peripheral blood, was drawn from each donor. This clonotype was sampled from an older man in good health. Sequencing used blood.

As DNA, the CDR3 is TGTGCCATCAGTCCGGGACAGGGCTACAATGAGCAGTTCTTC. As protein: CAISPGQGYNEQFF. The chain couples TRBV10-3 to TRBJ2-1; 9 positions match TRBD1. The CDR3 consists of 14 residues. Germline assignment: CDR1 ENHRY and CDR2 SYGVKD. V shed 5 bases and J 3 bases; nucleotides not matched to a gene: 2.